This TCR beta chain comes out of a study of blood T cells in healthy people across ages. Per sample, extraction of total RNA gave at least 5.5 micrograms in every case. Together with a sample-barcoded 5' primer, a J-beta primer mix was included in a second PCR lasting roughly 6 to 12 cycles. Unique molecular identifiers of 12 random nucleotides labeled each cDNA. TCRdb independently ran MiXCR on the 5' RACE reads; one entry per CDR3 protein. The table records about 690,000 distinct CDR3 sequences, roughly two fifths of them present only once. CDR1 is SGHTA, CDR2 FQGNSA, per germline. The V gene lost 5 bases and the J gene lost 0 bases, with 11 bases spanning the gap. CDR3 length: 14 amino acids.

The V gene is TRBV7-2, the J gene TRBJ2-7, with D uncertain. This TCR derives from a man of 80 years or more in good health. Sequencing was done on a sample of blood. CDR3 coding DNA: TGTGCCAGCAGCACGAGACCGAGCTCCTACGAGCAGTACTTC. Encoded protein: CASSTRPSSYEQYF.